This TCR beta chain was identified in a study of spatial heterogeneity in lung cancer. Study-level information: More than ten raw reads, on average, carried each unique TCR and UMI combination.

This clonotype appeared many times. The antigen remains unidentified. In a library made to pick up alpha chains, this beta chain is a stray read with a size that means little. Study-wide points: In tumors, expanded intratumoral alpha and beta TCR counts tracked mutation counts. Estimated coverage of tumor T cells was around 7.7% for alpha and roughly 13% for beta chains.

Time point here: sample taken at primary tumor resection. Researchers sequenced whole RNA taken from tumor, nontumor lung or frozen PBMC without sorting. TCRdb re-derived calls from the 5' RACE reads in MiXCR, one entry per CDR3 protein. There are some 15,000 distinct CDR3 sequences in the sample; about 4.8% occur only once, and around 18% lies in the top ten. Germline V gives CDR1 SGHTA, CDR2 FQGNSA. This CDR3 has 14 residues. Between the trimmed V and J ends, which lost 5 bases and 10 bases, there was a span of 20 bases. The receptor comes from a female donor with early-stage non-small cell lung cancer. The chain recombines TRBV7-2 with TRBJ1-1, with D perhaps matching TRBD1 (6 bases). The specimen was lung tumor tissue, collected at surgery. CDR3 nucleotides: TGTGCCAGCAGCAAACCGTATACAGGGCGAGGAGCTTTCTTT. This codes for CASSKPYTGRGAFF.